This TCR beta chain is drawn from a study of blood T cell repertoires in COVID-19. Assay: immunoSEQ multiplex PCR; the TCRdb copy retains only in-frame clones and omits some. The table records tens of thousands of clones, over 65% of them present only once. This clone was counted a few times. The V and J ends lost 7 bases and 5 bases, in that order; junction bases with no gene match: 9. The germline CDR1 and CDR2 sequences are ENHRY and SYGVKD. The length of the CDR3 is 14 residues. The V call is TRBV10-3, the J call TRBJ2-3, with TRBD2 matching over 7 bases. Sequenced material: peripheral blood. This clonotype was obtained from a human donor in a cohort sampled during active COVID-19. The CDR3 is CAIMGREKGDTQYF. The DNA for the CDR3 is TGTGCCATCATGGGGAGGGAGAAAGGAGATACGCAGTATTTT.